Sequencing of this T cell receptor (beta chain) was carried out in a study of blood T cell repertoires in COVID-19. The data were produced by immunoSEQ multiplex PCR, yet TCRdb's version contains in-frame clones alone and is incomplete. The table lists roughly 150,000 clones, approximately 91% of them singletons, with around 5.1% in the top ten. V was clipped by 5 bases and J by 6 bases, with 8 bases between them. Germline V gene lookup returns CDR1 MNHEY and CDR2 SVGAGI. The CDR3 runs to 12 residues. The V gene is TRBV6-5, the J gene TRBJ1-5; D is ambiguous. The TCR comes from a man aged 18 to 30 with COVID-19, enrolled during active disease. The specimen was peripheral blood. The CDR3 here is CASSTGSQPQHF. CDR3 coding DNA: TGTGCCAGCAGTACCGGGAGTCAGCCCCAGCATTTT.